The 32 T cell receptor beta chains below were found in one sample sequenced in a study of control samples from healthy donors and cancer patients. Repertoires were generated with immunoSEQ multiplex PCR, while TCRdb's copy carries only in-frame clones and drops some. In the table there are about 130,000 clones, more than 85% of which are singletons. The material sequenced was blood. The receptors shown here come from a man aged 18 to 35 in good health.

This rearrangement joins TRBV3-1 (or the pseudogene TRBV3-2) to TRBJ2-1; 9 nucleotides align to TRBD2. This CDR3 is 15 amino acids long. In germline, CDR1 is LGHDT, CDR2 YNNKEL (reference sequence). V lost 5 bases, J lost 5 bases, and 7 bases stayed unmatched. CDR3 sequence reads: CASSFTSGPNNEQFF. The CDR3, as DNA: TGTGCCAGCAGCTTTACTAGCGGGCCGAACAATGAGCAGTTCTTC.

This chain links TRBV25-1 with TRBJ2-2; a possible D gene is TRBD1 (6 bases). The length of the CDR3 is 16 residues. Germline CDR1 and CDR2: MGHDK and SYGVNS. The ends were cut back, 2 bases at V and 8 bases at J, with 18 bases in the middle. The CDR3 is CASSEPGQTKAGELFF. CDR3 bases: TGTGCCAGCAGTGAACCCGGACAGACGAAGGCAGGGGAGCTGTTTTTT.

This chain connects TRBV5-1 to TRBJ2-1; D is unresolved. This CDR3 comprises 13 residues. Germline V lookup: CDR1 SGHRS, CDR2 YFSETQ. Trimming stripped 0 bases from V and 8 bases from J, with 9 bases between. CDR3 amino acids: CASSLEPKDEQFF. The DNA of the CDR3 is TGCGCCAGCAGCTTGGAACCTAAGGATGAGCAGTTCTTC.

This chain's CDR3 is CAISAESSYNSPLHF. The CDR3, as DNA: TGTGCCATCAGTGCCGAGAGCTCCTATAATTCACCCCTCCACTTT. This chain links TRBV10-3 with TRBJ1-6; D gene ambiguous. This CDR3 has 15 amino acids. V was pared by 4 bases and J by 0 bases, with 7 bases between. Germline V lookup: CDR1 ENHRY, CDR2 SYGVKD.

This chain joins TRBV9 and TRBJ1-2; D call uncertain. This CDR3 spans 13 amino acids. Trimming cost V 0 bases and J 4 bases, with 7 bases left between them. CDR1 is SGDLS and CDR2 is YYNGEE in the germline V gene. CDR3 nucleotides: TGTGCCAGCAGCGTAGAGGTGGGCTATGGCTACACCTTC. The encoded protein is CASSVEVGYGYTF.

The chain links TRBV6-5 to TRBJ2-7; D remains unclear. This CDR3 comprises 11 residues. Germline V gives CDR1 MNHEY, CDR2 SVGAGI. V was shortened by 6 bases and J by 3 bases, with 6 bases between the two germline ends. The CDR3 here is CASRKGYEQYF. The CDR3 bases are TGTGCCAGCAGAAAGGGCTACGAGCAGTACTTC.

The genes are TRBV9 and TRBJ1-1; D might be TRBD1 (5 bases). CDR3 length equals 14 residues. The germline V and J ends were trimmed by 4 bases and 5 bases, with 15 bases remaining between them. CDR1 SGDLS and CDR2 YYNGEE come from the germline V gene. The DNA for the CDR3 is TGTGCCAGCAGCTCCCCAAGCAGGGAGACTGAAGCTTTCTTT. Translated: CASSSPSRETEAFF.

The CDR3 loop is CASSLMEGETQYF. CDR3 DNA: TGTGCCAGCAGCCTGATGGAGGGGGAGACCCAGTACTTC. The chain recombines TRBV11-3 with TRBJ2-5, with D perhaps TRBD2 (6 bases). Germline loops: CDR1 SGHNT, CDR2 YENEEA. The CDR3 is 13 residues long. Trimming took off 5 bases at V and 5 bases at J, with 12 bases between the two ends.

This chain links TRBV19 with TRBJ1-5; TRBD1 matches at 8 bases. The CDR3 loop spans 16 amino acids. V shed 3 bases and J 6 bases; nucleotides not matched to a gene: 10. Germline V CDR1 and CDR2: LNHDA, SQIVND (reference sequence). The chain's CDR3 is CASSILQGALRQPQHF. The CDR3 nucleotides are TGTGCCAGTAGTATTCTGCAGGGGGCTTTGCGTCAGCCCCAGCATTTT.

Of note for this clone: At one end the junction does not follow the germline gene, possibly because of a read error. This CDR3 reads CASSLSRGAGGISNQPQHF. The CDR3 bases are TGTGCTAGCAGCTTAAGTCGGGGGGCAGGAGGAATTAGCAATCAGCCCCAGCATTTT. The rearrangement uses TRBV7-7 and TRBJ1-5, with D perhaps TRBD1 (6 bases). Germline V gene lookup returns CDR1 SSHAT and CDR2 FNYEAQ (reference sequence). This CDR3 has 19 residues.

This clone was picked up a small number of times. The chain is built from TRBV25-1 and TRBJ2-4; unclear D gene. The CDR3 extends over 15 amino acids. Germline CDR1 MGHDK, CDR2 SYGVNS. The V and J ends lost 8 bases and 7 bases respectively, with 21 bases between them. The CDR3 protein is CASAKEAGISNIQYF. DNA of the CDR3: TGTGCCAGCGCAAAAGAAGCTGGGATATCCAACATTCAGTACTTC.

The rearrangement joins TRBV27 to TRBJ2-7; the D gene is possibly TRBD2 (5 bases). The CDR3 runs 13 residues. Germline-derived CDR1 and CDR2 are MNHEY and SMNVEV (reference sequence). Trimming removed 4 bases from V and 3 bases from J, with 10 bases in between. CDR3 sequence reads: CASSSLSGYEQYF. For the CDR3, the DNA is TGTGCCAGCAGTTCTCTCAGCGGCTACGAGCAGTACTTC.

The chain joins TRBV27 to TRBJ1-6, with 9 bases aligning to TRBD1. V shed 2 bases, J shed 7 bases, and the junction held 3 bases outside the gene matches. Germline-derived CDR1 and CDR2 are MNHEY and SMNVEV (reference sequence). The CDR3 is 15 amino acids. The CDR3 nucleotides read TGTGCCAGCAGTTTAGGGACAGGGTGGAATTCACCCCTCCACTTT. This gives the protein CASSLGTGWNSPLHF.

The chain uses TRBV10-3 and TRBJ1-1; TRBD1 matches at 7 bases. Germline values: CDR1 ENHRY, CDR2 SYGVKD. Trimming took 4 bases from V and 0 from J; bases not matched to a gene: 2. This CDR3 is 14 amino acids long. As DNA, the CDR3 is TGTGCCATCAGTGGGGACAGCATGAACACTGAAGCTTTCTTT. This gives the protein CAISGDSMNTEAFF.

The V call is TRBV29-1, the J call TRBJ1-1, with D perhaps TRBD1 (6 bases). CDR3 size: 13 residues. Trimming took 2 bases from V and 6 from J, leaving 13 bases between them. CDR1 and CDR2 (germline): SQVTM, ANQGSEA. The CDR3 DNA follows: TGCAGCGTTGAACTCGGGAGGGGGTCTGAAGCTTTCTTT. It codes for CSVELGRGSEAFF.

This chain joins TRBV11-2 and TRBJ2-5, with 11 bases that match TRBD2. V dropped 5 bases and J dropped 5; count of bases not matched to a gene: 13. The CDR3 consists of 17 residues. Germline CDR1 is SGHAT and CDR2 is FQNNGV. The CDR3 DNA follows: TGTGCCAGCAGCCCAGTTCATATGGGACTAGCGGAGGAGACCCAGTACTTC. Its protein product is CASSPVHMGLAEETQYF. The full variable domain, with the rest looked up from reference TRBV11-2 and TRBJ2-5, is EAGVAQSPRYKIIEKRQSVAFWCNPISGHATLYWYQQILGQGPKLLIQFQNNGVVDDSQLPKDRFSAERLKGVDSTLKIQPAKLEDSAVYLCASSPVHMGLAEETQYFGPGTRLLVL.

This sequence joins TRBV15 and TRBJ2-7; D call uncertain. Deletions cut 0 bases from V and 3 bases from J, with 6 bases between. The CDR3 spans 13 residues. Germline assignment: CDR1 LNHNV and CDR2 YYDKDF (reference sequence). CDR3 in amino acids: CATSRDLFYEQYF. The DNA of the CDR3 is TGTGCCACCAGCAGAGATTTGTTCTACGAGCAGTACTTC.

This clone has more than one count but fewer than ten. The chain combines TRBV19 with TRBJ1-1; 10 positions match TRBD1. The V gene's germline CDR1 is LNHDA and CDR2 SQIVND (reference sequence). The J segment lost 6 bases and the V segment lost 9 bases, leaving 16 bases of the junction unmatched. This CDR3 contains 16 residues. CDR3 residues: CASTLTGGGGSAEAFF. CDR3 in DNA: TGTGCCAGCACCTTGACAGGGGGCGGGGGGTCTGCTGAAGCTTTCTTT.

The J gene is TRBJ1-1, the V gene TRBV25-1, with D hard to call. The CDR3 is made up of 13 amino acids. With 1 base removed from V and 4 bases from J, the gap between germline ends came to 7 bases. Germline-derived CDR1 and CDR2 are MGHDK and SYGVNS. The CDR3 reads CASSELGSTEAFF. The CDR3 region has the DNA TGTGCCAGCAGTGAATTGGGCAGCACTGAAGCTTTCTTT.

V gene TRBV5-1 combines with J gene TRBJ2-2; 7 bases map to TRBD1. The CDR3 has 15 amino acids. From germline, CDR1 is SGHRS and CDR2 YFSETQ. The V segment lost 2 bases and the J segment 0 bases; nucleotides outside the gene matches: 1. The CDR3 nucleotides are TGCGCCAGCAGCTTCGGACAGGCGAACACCGGGGAGCTGTTTTTT. Amino acid sequence: CASSFGQANTGELFF. Using reference TRBV5-1 and TRBJ2-2 for the parts outside the CDR3, the full variable domain is KAGVTQTPRYLIKTRGQQVTLSCSPISGHRSVSWYQQTPGQGLQFLFEYFSETQRNKGNFPGRFSGRQFSNSRSEMNVSTLELGDSALYLCASSFGQANTGELFFGEGSRLTVL.

The gene calls are TRBV27 and TRBJ1-5; D uncertain. Germline CDR1 reads MNHEY; CDR2 reads SMNVEV (reference sequence). The length of the CDR3 is 17 residues. The V end was cut by 5 bases, the J end by 2 bases, with 19 bases between. The CDR3 DNA follows: TGTGCCAGCAGTCTTTCGACCCCCCGAGCGGGCAATCAGCCCCAGCATTTT. Its translation is CASSLSTPRAGNQPQHF.

V is TRBV2 and J is TRBJ1-5, with unresolved D. CDR3 size: 15 residues. V was cut by 2 bases and J by 2 bases, with 10 bases left in between. The V gene's germline CDR1 is SNHLY and CDR2 FYNNEI. CDR3 loop: CASSESLLGNQPQHF. The CDR3 DNA sequence: TGTGCCAGCAGTGAATCACTCCTGGGCAATCAGCCCCAGCATTTT.

This clone was detected once. The rearrangement joins TRBV7-2 to TRBJ1-1, with no clear D. Germline CDR1 reads SGHTA; CDR2 reads FQGNSA. The ends were cut back, 2 bases at V and 1 base at J, with 5 bases in the middle. This CDR3 region has 13 residues. CDR3 in DNA: TGTGCCAGCAGCTTACGGCAGAACACTGAAGCTTTCTTT. Protein product: CASSLRQNTEAFF.

This rearrangement joins TRBV18 to TRBJ2-5, with D unresolved. V shed 6 bases and J shed 5 bases, with 16 bases lying between them. The CDR3 loop spans 14 amino acids. CDR1 is KGHSH and CDR2 is LQKENI in the germline V gene. The CDR3 loop reads CASSAGQAGETQYF. In nucleotides, the CDR3 is TGTGCCAGCTCCGCCGGCCAGGCTGGGGAGACCCAGTACTTC.

The genes are TRBV5-6 and TRBJ2-4; D is unclear. With 3 bases removed from V and 0 bases from J, the gap between germline ends came to 10 bases. Germline V gene data show CDR1 as SGHDT and CDR2 as YYEEEE. The CDR3 is made up of 15 amino acids. CDR3 nucleotides: TGTGCCAGCAGCTCGACGTATCAAGCCAAAAACATTCAGTACTTC. Amino acid sequence: CASSSTYQAKNIQYF.

In its sample, this clone was seen once. The J gene is TRBJ2-5, the V gene TRBV19; TRBD1 is a possible D gene (5 bases). V lost 1 base and J lost 3, with 6 bases in between. In germline, CDR1 is LNHDA, CDR2 SQIVND (reference sequence). The CDR3 is 13 residues long. CDR3 DNA sequence: TGTGCCAGTAGTATAGGCAGGGAAGAGACCCAGTACTTC. Protein product: CASSIGREETQYF.

This sequence joins TRBV6-1 and TRBJ2-7, with TRBD1 as a possible D gene (6 bases). V was trimmed by 5 bases and J by 0 bases, leaving 17 bases between them. The germline V gene has CDR1 MNHNS and CDR2 SASEGT. CDR3 size: 16 residues. CDR3 DNA sequence: TGTGCCAGCAGTAAAGAGGACAGATTGAGCTCCTACGAGCAGTACTTC. This gives the protein CASSKEDRLSSYEQYF.

This chain connects TRBV11-3 to TRBJ2-7, with 7 bases fitting TRBD1. The V gene's germline CDR1 is SGHNT and CDR2 YENEEA. This CDR3 region has 14 residues. V was pared by 6 bases and J by 0 bases, with 5 bases of the junction left unmatched. The CDR3 DNA is TGTGCCAGCAGTCCCTACAGGGGCTCCTACGAGCAGTACTTC. Its translation: CASSPYRGSYEQYF.

This chain uses TRBV16 with TRBJ2-1; unclear D gene. Germline V gene data show CDR1 as KGHSY and CDR2 as FQNENV. The V end lost 3 bases, the J end lost 4 bases, and 7 bases lay between the germline ends. The CDR3 runs 13 residues. The CDR3 is CASSHLRYNEQFF. The CDR3 coding sequence is TGTGCCAGCAGCCATTTGCGGTACAATGAGCAGTTCTTC.

The chain links TRBV28 to TRBJ1-5, with a weak D call TRBD1 (6 bases). CDR3 length: 14 residues. The V end lost 7 bases, the J end lost 1 base, and 11 bases lay between the germline ends. CDR1 is MDHEN, CDR2 SYDVKM, per germline. The CDR3: CASKGGGSNQPQHF. In DNA, the CDR3 is TGTGCCAGCAAGGGGGGGGGCAGCAATCAGCCCCAGCATTTT.

The chain couples TRBV4-1 to TRBJ2-1; no reliable D call. The ends were cut back, 6 bases at V and 10 bases at J, with 16 bases in the middle. There are 13 residues in the CDR3. Germline V lookup: CDR1 MGHRA, CDR2 YSYEKL. Written as DNA, the CDR3 is TGCGCCAGCAGTCCTAGTGGGTTGGGAGAGCAGTTCTTC. This codes for CASSPSGLGEQFF.

This rearrangement joins TRBV6-1 to TRBJ2-7; 13 positions agree with TRBD2. V shed 4 bases and J 5 bases; nucleotides not matched to a gene: 8. Looked up from germline, CDR1 is MNHNS and CDR2 is SASEGT. The length of the CDR3 is 16 residues. The DNA of the CDR3 is TGTGCCAGCAGTGCCACTACGGGACTAGCGGGACACGAGCAGTACTTC. Protein product: CASSATTGLAGHEQYF.